This paragraph covers one TCR beta chain sequence. Its specificity is unknown. Trimming left V 5 bases short and J 7 bases short, with 24 bases between. The CDR3 loop spans 16 amino acids. Per the germline V gene, CDR1 is PRHDT and CDR2 is FYEKMQ (reference sequence). The data are from a study of cytomegalovirus exposure and HLA in healthy donors. Study-wide results and caveats: Productive status was seen about 87% or about 30% of the time for most TCR beta V segments in an earlier analysis.

Primers for the PCR totalled 60 Vbeta and 13 Jbeta. The assay was immunoSEQ multiplex PCR, and TCRdb's table has in-frame clones only and misses some. The table shows roughly 130,000 clones, with around 80% occurring only once. This chain links TRBV13 with TRBJ2-7, with a weak D call TRBD1 (6 bases). What was sequenced was PBMCs. The receptor comes from a boy between 2 and 10 years old in good health and CMV-seronegative. The CDR3 DNA reads TGTGCCAGCAGCCCCTCCCCGTCGGGACATCCGGATGAGCAGTACGTC. Translating gives CASSPSPSGHPDEQYV.